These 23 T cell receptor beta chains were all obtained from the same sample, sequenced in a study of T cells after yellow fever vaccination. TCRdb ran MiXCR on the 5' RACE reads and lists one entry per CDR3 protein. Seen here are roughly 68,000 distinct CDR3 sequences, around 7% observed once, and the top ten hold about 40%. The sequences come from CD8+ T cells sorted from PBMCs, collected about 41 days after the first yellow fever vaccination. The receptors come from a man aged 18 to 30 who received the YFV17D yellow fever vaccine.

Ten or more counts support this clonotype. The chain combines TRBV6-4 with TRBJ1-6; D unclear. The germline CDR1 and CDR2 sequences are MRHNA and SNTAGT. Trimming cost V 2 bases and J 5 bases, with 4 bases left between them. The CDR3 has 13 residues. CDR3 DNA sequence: TGTGCCAGCAGTGACAGGGATAATTCACCCCTCCACTTT. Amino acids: CASSDRDNSPLHF.

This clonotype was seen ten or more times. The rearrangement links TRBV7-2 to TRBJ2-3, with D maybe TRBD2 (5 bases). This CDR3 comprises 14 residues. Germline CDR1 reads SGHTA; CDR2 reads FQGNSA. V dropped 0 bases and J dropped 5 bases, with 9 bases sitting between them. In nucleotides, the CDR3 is TGTGCCAGCAGCTTAGCTCTAGCCAGAGATACGCAGTATTTT. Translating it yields CASSLALARDTQYF.

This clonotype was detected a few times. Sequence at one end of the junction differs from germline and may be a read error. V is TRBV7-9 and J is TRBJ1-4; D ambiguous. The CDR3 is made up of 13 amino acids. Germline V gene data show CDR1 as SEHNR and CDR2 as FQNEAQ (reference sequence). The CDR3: CASSMEEEAGPYF. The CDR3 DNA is TGTGCCAGCAGCATGGAAGAAGAGGCAGGTCCCTATTTT.

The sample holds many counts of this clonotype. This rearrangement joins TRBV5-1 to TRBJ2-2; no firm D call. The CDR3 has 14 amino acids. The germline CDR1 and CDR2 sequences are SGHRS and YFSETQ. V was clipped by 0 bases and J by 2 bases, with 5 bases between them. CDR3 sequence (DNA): TGCGCCAGCAGCTTGGTCAGAAACACCGGGGAGCTGTTTTTT. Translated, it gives CASSLVRNTGELFF.

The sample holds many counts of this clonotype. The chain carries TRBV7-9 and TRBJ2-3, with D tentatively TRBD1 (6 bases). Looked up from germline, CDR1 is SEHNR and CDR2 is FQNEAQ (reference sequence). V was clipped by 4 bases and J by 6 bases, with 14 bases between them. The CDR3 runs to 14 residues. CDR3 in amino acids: CASSYTSGDDTQYF. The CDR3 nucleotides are TGTGCCAGCAGCTACACCTCAGGGGACGATACGCAGTATTTT.

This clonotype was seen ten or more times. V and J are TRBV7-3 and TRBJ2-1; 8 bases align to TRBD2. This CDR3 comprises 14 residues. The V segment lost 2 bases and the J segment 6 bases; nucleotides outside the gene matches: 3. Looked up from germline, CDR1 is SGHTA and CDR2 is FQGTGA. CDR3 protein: CASSLFSGTNEQFF. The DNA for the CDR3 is TGTGCCAGCAGCTTATTTAGCGGGACCAATGAGCAGTTCTTC.

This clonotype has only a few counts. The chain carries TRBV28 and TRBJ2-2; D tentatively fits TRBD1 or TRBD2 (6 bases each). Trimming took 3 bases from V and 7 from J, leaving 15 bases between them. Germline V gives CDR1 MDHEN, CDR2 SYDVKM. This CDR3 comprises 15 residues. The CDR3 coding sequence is TGTGCCAGCAGTTTGACTGACCGGGGGCTCGGGGAGCTGTTTTTT. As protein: CASSLTDRGLGELFF.

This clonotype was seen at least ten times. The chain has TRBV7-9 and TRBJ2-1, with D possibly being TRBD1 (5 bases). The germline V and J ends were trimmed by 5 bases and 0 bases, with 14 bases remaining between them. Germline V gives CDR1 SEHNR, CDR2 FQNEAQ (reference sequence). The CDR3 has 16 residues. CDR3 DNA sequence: TGTGCCAGCAGCCCACCGGCAGGGCACTCCTACAATGAGCAGTTCTTC. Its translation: CASSPPAGHSYNEQFF.

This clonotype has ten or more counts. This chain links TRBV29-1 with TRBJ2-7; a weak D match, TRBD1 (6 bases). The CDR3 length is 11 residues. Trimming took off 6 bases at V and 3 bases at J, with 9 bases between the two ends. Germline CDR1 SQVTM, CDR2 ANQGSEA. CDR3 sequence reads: CSVGTNYEQYF. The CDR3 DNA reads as TGCAGCGTCGGGACAAACTACGAGCAGTACTTC.

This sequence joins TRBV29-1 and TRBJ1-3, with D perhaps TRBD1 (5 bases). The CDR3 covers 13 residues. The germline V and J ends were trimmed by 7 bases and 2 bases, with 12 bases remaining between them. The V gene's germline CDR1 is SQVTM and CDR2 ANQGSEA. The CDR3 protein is CSAGAGAGNTIYF. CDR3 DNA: TGCAGCGCTGGGGCGGGGGCTGGAAACACCATATATTTT.

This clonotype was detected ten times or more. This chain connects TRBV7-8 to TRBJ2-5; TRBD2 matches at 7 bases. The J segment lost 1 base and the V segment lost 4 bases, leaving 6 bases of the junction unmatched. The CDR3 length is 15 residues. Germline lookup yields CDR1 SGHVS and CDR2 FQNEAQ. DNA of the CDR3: TGTGCCAGCAGCTCTCCTTCGGGGGGCCAAGAGACCCAGTACTTC. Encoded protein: CASSSPSGGQETQYF.

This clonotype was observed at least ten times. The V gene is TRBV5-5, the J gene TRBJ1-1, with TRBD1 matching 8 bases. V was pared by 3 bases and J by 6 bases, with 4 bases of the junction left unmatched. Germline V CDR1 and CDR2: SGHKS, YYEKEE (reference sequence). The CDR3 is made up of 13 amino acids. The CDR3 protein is CASSSMDRAEAFF. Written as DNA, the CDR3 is TGTGCCAGCAGCTCAATGGACAGGGCTGAAGCTTTCTTT.

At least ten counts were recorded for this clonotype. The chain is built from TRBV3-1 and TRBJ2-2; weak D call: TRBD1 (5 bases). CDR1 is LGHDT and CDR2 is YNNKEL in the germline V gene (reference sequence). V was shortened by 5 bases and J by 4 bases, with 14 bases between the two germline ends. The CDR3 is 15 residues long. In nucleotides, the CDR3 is TGTGCCAGCAGCTACTCATTTGACAGCACCGGGGAGCTGTTTTTT. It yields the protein CASSYSFDSTGELFF.

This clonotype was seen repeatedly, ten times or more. The CDR3, as DNA: TGTGCCAGCAGCTTGGGACAGGGTCCCTACGAGCAGTACGTC. This encodes CASSLGQGPYEQYV. The chain uses TRBV5-5 and TRBJ2-7, with TRBD1 identical over 7 bases. V shed 0 bases and J 2 bases; nucleotides not matched to a gene: 2. CDR1 SGHKS and CDR2 YYEKEE come from the germline V gene (reference sequence). This CDR3 is 14 amino acids long.

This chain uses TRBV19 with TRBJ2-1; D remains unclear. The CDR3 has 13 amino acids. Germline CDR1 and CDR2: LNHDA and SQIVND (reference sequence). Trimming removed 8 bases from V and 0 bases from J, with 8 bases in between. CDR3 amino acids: CASGVSSYNEQFF. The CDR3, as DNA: TGTGCCAGTGGGGTCAGCTCCTACAATGAGCAGTTCTTC.

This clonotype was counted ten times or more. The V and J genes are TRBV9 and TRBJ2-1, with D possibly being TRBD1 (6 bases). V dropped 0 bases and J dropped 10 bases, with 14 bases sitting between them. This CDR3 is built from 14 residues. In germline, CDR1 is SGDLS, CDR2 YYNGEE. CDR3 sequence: CASSVVQGHHEQFF. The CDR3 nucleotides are TGTGCCAGCAGCGTAGTCCAGGGACACCACGAGCAGTTCTTC.

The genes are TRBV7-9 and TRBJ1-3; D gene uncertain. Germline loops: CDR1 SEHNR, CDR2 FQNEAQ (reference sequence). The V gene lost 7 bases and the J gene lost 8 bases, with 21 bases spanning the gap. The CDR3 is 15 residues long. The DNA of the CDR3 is TGTGCCAGCACCGTGGTGGCCTTTCACCCACACACCATATATTTT. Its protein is CASTVVAFHPHTIYF.

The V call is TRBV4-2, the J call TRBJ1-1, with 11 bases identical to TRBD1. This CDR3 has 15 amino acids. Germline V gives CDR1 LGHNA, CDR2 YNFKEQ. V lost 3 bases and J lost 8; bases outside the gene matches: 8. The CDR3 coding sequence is TGTGCCAGCAGCCAGGGGACAGGGGGTAACAGGGAAGCTTTCTTT. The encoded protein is CASSQGTGGNREAFF.

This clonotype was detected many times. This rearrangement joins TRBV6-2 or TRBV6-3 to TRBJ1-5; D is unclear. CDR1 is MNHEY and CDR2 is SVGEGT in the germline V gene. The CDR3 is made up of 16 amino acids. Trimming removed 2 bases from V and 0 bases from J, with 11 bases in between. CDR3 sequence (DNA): TGTGCCAGCAGTTACCCCGGAGGTTATAGCAATCAGCCCCAGCATTTT. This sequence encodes CASSYPGGYSNQPQHF.

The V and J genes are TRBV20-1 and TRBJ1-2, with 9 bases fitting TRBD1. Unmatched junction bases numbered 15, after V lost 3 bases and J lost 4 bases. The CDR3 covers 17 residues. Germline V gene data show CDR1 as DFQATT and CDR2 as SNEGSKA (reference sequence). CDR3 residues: CSARYRDREVSGYGYTF. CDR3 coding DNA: TGCAGTGCTAGGTACCGGGACAGGGAGGTTTCAGGCTATGGCTACACCTTC.

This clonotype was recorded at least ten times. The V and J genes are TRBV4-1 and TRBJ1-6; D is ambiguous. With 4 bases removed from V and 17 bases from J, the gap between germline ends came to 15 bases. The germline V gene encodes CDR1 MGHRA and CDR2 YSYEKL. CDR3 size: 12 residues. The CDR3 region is CASSRSGQAVHF. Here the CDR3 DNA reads TGCGCCAGCAGCCGTTCTGGCCAGGCTGTCCACTTT.

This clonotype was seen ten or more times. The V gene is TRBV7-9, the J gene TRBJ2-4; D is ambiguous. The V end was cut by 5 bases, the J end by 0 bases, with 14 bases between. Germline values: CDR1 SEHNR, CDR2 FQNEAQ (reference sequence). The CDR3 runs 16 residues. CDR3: CASSLDQAIAKNIQYF. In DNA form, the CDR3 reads TGTGCCAGCAGCCTCGACCAGGCCATAGCCAAAAACATTCAGTACTTC.

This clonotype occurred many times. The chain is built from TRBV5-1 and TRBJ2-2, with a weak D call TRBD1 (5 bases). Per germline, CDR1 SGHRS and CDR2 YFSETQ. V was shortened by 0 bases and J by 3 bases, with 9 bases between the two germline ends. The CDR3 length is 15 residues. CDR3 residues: CASSLDRRYTGELFF. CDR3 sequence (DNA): TGCGCCAGCAGCTTGGACAGGAGATACACCGGGGAGCTGTTTTTT.